The T cell receptor (beta chain) under discussion was sequenced for a study of regulatory T cells in long-lasting Graves disease. The study's findings and limits: Persistent disease preferred TRBV28, TRBJ1-2 and TRBJ2-5; new disease, TRBV20-1 and TRBJ2-1.

To make TCR beta libraries, researchers used iRepertoire HTBI primers and Arm-PCR of CDR3 regions. Using its own MiXCR run on the multiplex PCR reads, TCRdb lists one record per CDR3 protein. The table includes 600,000 to 850,000 distinct CDR3 sequences, about 30% detected once. A word on this clonotype: What it binds is not known.

Time point denoted: persistent/refractory GD, antithyroid drugs over 5 years with positive TRAb. The TCR library was made from RNA that had been extracted from PBMCs in TRIzol. Graves' disease diagnosis was established per American Thyroid Association guidelines. The CDR3 is 14 residues long. The J segment lost 8 bases and the V segment lost 3 bases, leaving 7 bases of the junction unmatched. Germline values: CDR1 GTSNPN, CDR2 SVGIG (reference sequence). The sequence derives from a female donor with Graves disease. The input for sequencing was peripheral blood mononuclear cells (PBMCs), taken when the disease was refractory, from a patient treated with antithyroid drugs. The J gene is TRBJ1-1, the V gene TRBV30; 12 bases are shared with TRBD1. The CDR3, as DNA: TGTGCCTGGAGGGCCGGGACAGGGGGCGAGGAAGCTTTCTTT. Its translation is CAWRAGTGGEEAFF.